The entry that follows covers one TCR beta chain sequence. This sample is part of a study of T cell repertoires in cytomegalovirus infection. In the study overall: Evidence of both CMV infection and a matching HLA type came from public TCR beta signatures.

CDR1 and CDR2 from the germline V gene are SGHRS and YFSETQ. The junction had 11 bases not matched to a gene; V was cut back by 1 base and J by 3 bases. The CDR3 covers 19 residues. TCRdb redid the calling of the reads with MiXCR, one entry per CDR3 protein. This table holds roughly 150,000 distinct CDR3 sequences, 23% found once. The chain recombines TRBV5-1 with TRBJ2-6, with TRBD2 identical over 9 bases. Specimen: PBMCs. The receptor's source is a human donor in good health (CMV status not recorded). Some clones in this sample may be carry-over from other donors' samples. The CDR3 spells CASSLMFGLARVGANVLTF. CDR3 in DNA: TGCGCCAGCAGCTTGATGTTCGGACTAGCGCGAGTTGGGGCCAACGTCCTGACTTTC.